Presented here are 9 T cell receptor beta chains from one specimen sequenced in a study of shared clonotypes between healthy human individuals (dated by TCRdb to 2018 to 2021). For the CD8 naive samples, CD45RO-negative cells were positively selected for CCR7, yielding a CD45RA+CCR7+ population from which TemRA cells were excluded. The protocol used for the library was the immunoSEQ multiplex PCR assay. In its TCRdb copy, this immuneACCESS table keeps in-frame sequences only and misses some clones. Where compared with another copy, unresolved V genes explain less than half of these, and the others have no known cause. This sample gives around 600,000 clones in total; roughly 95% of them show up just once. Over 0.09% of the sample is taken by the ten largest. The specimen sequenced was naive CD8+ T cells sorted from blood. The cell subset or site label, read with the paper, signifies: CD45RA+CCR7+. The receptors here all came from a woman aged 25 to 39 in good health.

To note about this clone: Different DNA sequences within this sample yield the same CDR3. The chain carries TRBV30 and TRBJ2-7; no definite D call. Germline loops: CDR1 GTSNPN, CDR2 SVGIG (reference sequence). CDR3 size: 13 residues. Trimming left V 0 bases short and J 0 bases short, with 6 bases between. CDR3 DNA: TGTGCCTGGAGTGTGTTGGGCTCCTACGAGCAGTACTTC. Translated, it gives CAWSVLGSYEQYF.

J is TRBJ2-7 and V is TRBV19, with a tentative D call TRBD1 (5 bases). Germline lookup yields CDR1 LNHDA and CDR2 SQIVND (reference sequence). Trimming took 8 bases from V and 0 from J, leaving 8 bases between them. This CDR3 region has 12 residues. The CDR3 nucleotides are TGTGCCAGTGCGGACAACTCCTACGAGCAGTACTTC. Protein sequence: CASADNSYEQYF.

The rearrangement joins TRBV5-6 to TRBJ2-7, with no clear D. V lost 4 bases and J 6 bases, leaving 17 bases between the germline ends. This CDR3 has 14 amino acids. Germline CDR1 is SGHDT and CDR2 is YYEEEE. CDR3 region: CASSPGDSWVEQYF. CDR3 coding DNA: TGTGCCAGCAGCCCCGGCGATTCCTGGGTCGAGCAGTACTTC.

In DNA, the CDR3 is TGTGCCAGCAGTCTTATTTCTCCAGGGGGCGGCGTTGAAAAACTGTTTTTT. This codes for CASSLISPGGGVEKLFF. The V call is TRBV27, the J call TRBJ1-4; 8 nucleotides align to TRBD1. The CDR3 covers 17 residues. The V gene end was trimmed by 5 bases and the J gene end by 7 bases; junction bases not matched to a gene: 15. Germline lookup yields CDR1 MNHEY and CDR2 SMNVEV (reference sequence).

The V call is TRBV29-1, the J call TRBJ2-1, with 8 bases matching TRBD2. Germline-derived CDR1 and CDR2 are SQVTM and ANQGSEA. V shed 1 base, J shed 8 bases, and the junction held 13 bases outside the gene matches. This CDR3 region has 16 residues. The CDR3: CSVEGYPGGAYYEQFF. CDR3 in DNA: TGCAGCGTTGAAGGATATCCGGGAGGGGCATATTATGAGCAGTTCTTC.

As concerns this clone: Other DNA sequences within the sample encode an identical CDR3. This CDR3 is CASSFLQGSGNTIYF. CDR3 coding DNA: TGTGCCAGCAGTTTCCTCCAGGGGTCTGGAAACACCATATATTTT. This rearrangement joins TRBV28 to TRBJ1-3; tentatively, D is TRBD1 (6 bases). CDR3 length: 15 residues. Trimming pared 3 bases from V and 1 base from J, leaving 10 bases between. The germline gives CDR1 MDHEN, CDR2 SYDVKM.

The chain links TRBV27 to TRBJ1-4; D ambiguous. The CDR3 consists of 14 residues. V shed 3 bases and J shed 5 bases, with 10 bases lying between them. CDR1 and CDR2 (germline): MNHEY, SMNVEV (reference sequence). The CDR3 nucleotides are TGTGCCAGCAGTTTGGGCTCGTCAAATGAAAAACTGTTTTTT. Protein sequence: CASSLGSSNEKLFF.

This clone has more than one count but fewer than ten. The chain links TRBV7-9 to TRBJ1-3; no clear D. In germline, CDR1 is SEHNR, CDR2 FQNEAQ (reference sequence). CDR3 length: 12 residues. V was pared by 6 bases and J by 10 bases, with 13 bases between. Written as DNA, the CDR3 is TGTGCCAGCAGTCCCTTGCTGGGGACCATATATTTT. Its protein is CASSPLLGTIYF.

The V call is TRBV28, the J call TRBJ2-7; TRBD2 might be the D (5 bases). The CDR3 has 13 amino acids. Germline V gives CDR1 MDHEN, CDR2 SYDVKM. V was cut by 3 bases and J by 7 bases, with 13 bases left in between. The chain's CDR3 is CASSFGVTKEQYF. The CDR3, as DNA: TGTGCCAGCAGTTTCGGGGTTACGAAAGAGCAGTACTTC.